This T cell receptor (beta chain) was sequenced in a study of shared clonotypes between healthy human individuals. The repertoire was sequenced with immunoSEQ multiplex PCR; TCRdb's copy has only in-frame clones and lacks some. This sample has around 2.5 million clones; more than 85% occur once, and the top ten carry approximately 0.36%. Trimming pared 0 bases from V and 4 bases from J, leaving 12 bases between. This CDR3 spans 15 amino acids. The germline V gene encodes CDR1 SGHRS and CDR2 YFSETQ. This chain joins TRBV5-1 and TRBJ2-3; perhaps TRBD1 as D (6 bases). The source is a man aged 18 to 30 in good health. Some clones in this sample may be carry-over from other donors' samples. Sequencing was done on a sample of naive CD4+ T cells from PBMCs. The subset was: CD45RA+ positively selected. CDR3 protein: CASSLVSGASDTQYF. CDR3 nucleotides: TGCGCCAGCAGCTTGGTTTCAGGGGCGTCAGATACGCAGTATTTT.